Listed below are T cell receptor beta chains from one sample, sequenced in a study of metastatic and nonmetastatic thyroid tumors. MiXCR was used by TCRdb to re-call the PCR reads. The sample gives roughly 70,000 clones, roughly 18% of which show up once; about 13% is in the top ten. What was sequenced was blood. Every receptor here comes from a female donor with papillary thyroid cancer or a benign thyroid nodule (not recorded which). Some clones in this sample may be carry-over from other donors' samples. Each CDR3 is given without its conserved first and last residue. Each record gives: J gene, V gene, CDR3 protein.

J: TRBJ1-1; V: TRBV6-1; CDR3: ASTEGHYTEAF
J: TRBJ2-7; V: TRBV6-1; CDR3: ASIRAGENEQY
J: TRBJ2-3; V: TRBV5-1; CDR3: ASSLARGGQTDTQY
J: TRBJ1-5; V: TRBV2; CDR3: SSSDGAVYQPQH
J: TRBJ2-3; V: TRBV30; CDR3: AWNRVVGTDTQY
J: TRBJ2-5; V: TRBV7-8; CDR3: ASSLIADLKETQY
J: TRBJ2-7; V: TRBV11-1; CDR3: ASSGGAGLSSYEQY
J: TRBJ2-7; V: TRBV20-1; CDR3: SASQAGSYEQY
J: TRBJ2-6; V: TRBV12-3/TRBV12-4; CDR3: ASSGGAGGSGANVLT
J: TRBJ1-1; V: TRBV28; CDR3: ASRGAGGPATEAF